This paragraph covers one TCR beta chain sequence. The antigen is not known. The data were taken from a study of OX40 agonist ivuxolimab in advanced cancers. Study summary: Clinicians treated patients with ivuxolimab, an agonistic anti-OX40 (CD134) antibody. Treatment received earlier with anti-PD-1, anti-PD-L1 or anti-CTLA-4 agents was allowed, and over 35% had some. Study-level findings and limits: Among the lowest levels of clonal expansion were found in partial responders at 0.1-3.0 mg/kg. Clones of CD4+ and CD8+ blood T cells grew by week 6 at doses of 0.1 to 3.0 mg/kg.

Assay used: immunoSEQ multiplex PCR; TCRdb lists only in-frame clones, some missing. This sample has 53,000 or so clones, with approximately 88% found just once. This clonotype was sampled from an adult with an advanced solid tumor such as melanoma, head and neck, liver or kidney cancer. The material sequenced was CD4+ or CD8+ T cells sorted from blood, taken in a trial of the OX40 agonist ivuxolimab.

The CDR3 spells CASSLEGGEQFF. CDR3 sequence (DNA): TGTGCCAGCAGCTTAGAAGGGGGTGAGCAGTTCTTC. The chain uses TRBV13 and TRBJ2-1; D perhaps matches TRBD1 (6 bases). The CDR3 spans 12 residues. Deletions cut 1 base from V and 9 bases from J, with 7 bases between. Germline V gene sequence: CDR1 PRHDT, CDR2 FYEKMQ (reference sequence).